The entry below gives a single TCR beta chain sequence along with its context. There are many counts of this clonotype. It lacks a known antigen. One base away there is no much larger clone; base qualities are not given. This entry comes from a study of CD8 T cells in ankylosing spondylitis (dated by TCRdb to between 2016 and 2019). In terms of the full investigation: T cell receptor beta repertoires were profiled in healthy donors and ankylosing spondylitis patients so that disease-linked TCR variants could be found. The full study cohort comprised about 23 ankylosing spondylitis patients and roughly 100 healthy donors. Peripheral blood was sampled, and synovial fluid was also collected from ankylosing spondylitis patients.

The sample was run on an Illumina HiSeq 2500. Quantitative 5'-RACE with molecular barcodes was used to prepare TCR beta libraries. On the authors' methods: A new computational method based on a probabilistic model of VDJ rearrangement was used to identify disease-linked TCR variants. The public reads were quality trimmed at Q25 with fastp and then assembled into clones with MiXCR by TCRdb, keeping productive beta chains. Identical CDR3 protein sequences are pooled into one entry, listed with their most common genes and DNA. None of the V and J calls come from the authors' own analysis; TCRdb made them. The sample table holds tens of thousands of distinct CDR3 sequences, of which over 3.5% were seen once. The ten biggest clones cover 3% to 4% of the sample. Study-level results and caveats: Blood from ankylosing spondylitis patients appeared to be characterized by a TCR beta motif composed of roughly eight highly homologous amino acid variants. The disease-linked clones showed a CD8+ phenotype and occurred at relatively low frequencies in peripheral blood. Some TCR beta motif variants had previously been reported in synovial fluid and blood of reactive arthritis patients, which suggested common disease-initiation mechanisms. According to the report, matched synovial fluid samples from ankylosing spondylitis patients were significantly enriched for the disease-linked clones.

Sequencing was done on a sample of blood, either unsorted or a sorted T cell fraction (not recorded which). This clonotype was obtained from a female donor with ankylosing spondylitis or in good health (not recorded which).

This receptor has the CDR3 CASSVSTGQQYF. The DNA sequence reads TGTGCCAGCAGCGTCTCGACTGGACAGCAGTACTTC. The chain uses TRBV9 and TRBJ2-7, with the D gene too uncertain to name. Cut back by 2 bases and 8 bases, the V and J ends lie 11 bases apart. As encoded in the germline V gene, CDR1 is SGDLS while CDR2 is YYNGEE. Including cysteine and phenylalanine, the CDR3 has 12 amino acids. Of the read, only the CDR3 DNA is kept; its 36 bases are in frame from base 1. Outside the CDR3, residues come from the reference TRBV9 and TRBJ2-7 proteins, so the full variable domain is: DSGVTQTPKHLITATGQRVTLRCSPRSGDLSVYWYQQSLDQGLQFLIQYYNGEERAKGNILERFSAQQFPDLHSELNLSSLELGDSALYFCASSVSTGQQYFGPGTRLTVT.